The next 21 T cell receptor beta chains were all read from a single sample in a study of blood T cells in healthy people across ages. A sample-barcoded 5' primer and a J-beta primer mix were used in a second PCR of roughly 6 to 11 cycles. TCRdb re-called the 5' RACE reads through MiXCR, storing one row per CDR3 protein. This sample has about 1.8 million distinct CDR3 sequences, with 49% found just once. The specimen was blood. All receptors come from a woman aged 40 to 50 in good health.

This rearrangement joins TRBV24-1 to TRBJ2-3, with 8 bases aligning to TRBD2. CDR3 length equals 17 residues. CDR1 is KGHDR, CDR2 SFDVKD, per germline. The V gene end was trimmed by 0 bases and the J gene end by 2 bases; junction bases not matched to a gene: 6. The CDR3 protein is CATSDLPRGAHTDTQYF. In DNA form, the CDR3 reads TGTGCCACCAGTGATTTGCCGCGGGGGGCGCACACAGATACGCAGTATTTT.

In this sample, this clonotype turned up a few times. The chain recombines TRBV5-1 with TRBJ2-3; the match to TRBD2 covers 7 bases. This CDR3 is built from 17 residues. Per germline, CDR1 SGHRS and CDR2 YFSETQ. The V segment lost 3 bases and the J segment 0 bases; nucleotides outside the gene matches: 10. This chain's CDR3 is CASSSRGLGASTDTQYF. CDR3 DNA sequence: TGCGCCAGCAGCTCGCGGGGGTTGGGCGCCAGCACAGATACGCAGTATTTT. The full variable domain, its missing parts supplied by reference TRBV5-1 and TRBJ2-3, is KAGVTQTPRYLIKTRGQQVTLSCSPISGHRSVSWYQQTPGQGLQFLFEYFSETQRNKGNFPGRFSGRQFSNSRSEMNVSTLELGDSALYLCASSSRGLGASTDTQYFGPGTRLTVL.

The chain carries TRBV9 and TRBJ2-7; 9 bases map to TRBD1. Germline CDR1 and CDR2: SGDLS and YYNGEE. The CDR3 is made up of 15 amino acids. V shed 2 bases, J shed 2 bases, and the junction held 5 bases outside the gene matches. CDR3 protein: CASSVGTGLTYEQYF. CDR3 coding DNA: TGTGCCAGCAGCGTCGGGACAGGGCTTACCTACGAGCAGTACTTC.

The chain joins TRBV5-1 to TRBJ1-1; D might be TRBD1 (5 bases). The V and J ends lost 0 bases and 6 bases respectively, with 15 bases between them. The CDR3 loop spans 15 amino acids. The germline CDR1 and CDR2 sequences are SGHRS and YFSETQ. The DNA for the CDR3 is TGCGCCAGCAGCTTGGCGAAGAGGGGATACGCTGAAGCTTTCTTT. Translating it yields CASSLAKRGYAEAFF.

This sequence joins TRBV5-1 and TRBJ2-1; D might be TRBD1 (6 bases). Germline V gene sequence: CDR1 SGHRS, CDR2 YFSETQ. Deletions cut 4 bases from V and 4 bases from J, with 12 bases between. This CDR3 has 14 residues. The CDR3 nucleotides read TGCGCCAGCAGCCGAGACGACAGGTACAATGAGCAGTTCTTC. It is translated as CASSRDDRYNEQFF.

This clonotype was picked up a small number of times. J is TRBJ2-1 and V is TRBV20-1; 9 bases agree with TRBD2. V dropped 1 base and J dropped 5; count of bases not matched to a gene: 3. CDR1 and CDR2 from the germline V gene are DFQATT and SNEGSKA (reference sequence). The CDR3 spans 14 residues. CDR3 coding DNA: TGCAGTGCTAGAGGGACTAGCGACCACAATGAGCAGTTCTTC. Translated: CSARGTSDHNEQFF.

The V gene is TRBV4-3, the J gene TRBJ2-4; the D gene is possibly TRBD1 (7 bases). Germline assignment: CDR1 LGHNA and CDR2 YSLEER. The CDR3 is 16 amino acids. Deletions cut 4 bases from V and 13 bases from J, with 26 bases between. The CDR3 sequence is CASSRAQGGGGNEQYF. For the CDR3, the DNA is TGCGCCAGCAGCCGTGCCCAGGGGGGTGGGGGGAATGAGCAGTACTTC.

This sequence joins TRBV6-5 and TRBJ2-1; weak D call: TRBD2 (7 bases). CDR3 size: 14 residues. Germline CDR1 reads MNHEY; CDR2 reads SVGAGI. Trimming left V 7 bases short and J 1 base short, with 11 bases between. The CDR3 nucleotides read TGTGCCAGCAACAAGGGGGGGTCCTACAATGAGCAGTTCTTC. Its protein is CASNKGGSYNEQFF.

This CDR3 is CASSARQQGSNQPQHF. The DNA of the CDR3 is TGTGCCAGCAGTGCGCGACAGCAGGGAAGCAATCAGCCCCAGCATTTT. The chain uses TRBV2 and TRBJ1-5, with a possible D match to TRBD1 (5 bases). CDR3 length equals 16 residues. CDR1 is SNHLY and CDR2 is FYNNEI in the germline V gene. V lost 4 bases, J lost 1 base, and 14 bases lay in between.

This clonotype turned up a few times. The chain uses TRBV6-2 or TRBV6-3 and TRBJ2-5; D is unresolved. The CDR3 extends over 15 amino acids. V dropped 5 bases and J dropped 0 bases, with 13 bases sitting between them. The germline V gene has CDR1 MNHEY and CDR2 SVGEGT. CDR3 loop: CASSPTPQYQETQYF. CDR3 bases: TGTGCCAGCAGTCCTACACCTCAGTACCAAGAGACCCAGTACTTC.

The table lists this clonotype with a few counts. This chain joins TRBV9 and TRBJ2-2; D not resolved. Deletions cut 0 bases from V and 3 bases from J, with 3 bases between. The CDR3 totals 13 residues. From germline, CDR1 is SGDLS and CDR2 YYNGEE. The CDR3 DNA follows: TGTGCCAGCAGCGTAGGTGACACCGGGGAGCTGTTTTTT. Its translation: CASSVGDTGELFF.

The chain couples TRBV20-1 to TRBJ2-7; D is uncertain. CDR3 length equals 15 residues. V was trimmed by 0 bases and J by 0 bases, leaving 12 bases between them. Germline V gene lookup returns CDR1 DFQATT and CDR2 SNEGSKA (reference sequence). CDR3 nucleotide sequence: TGCAGTGCTAGAGATCTGGCTGAAAGCTCCTACGAGCAGTACTTC. It specifies CSARDLAESSYEQYF.

The chain carries TRBV4-3 and TRBJ1-2, with D unclear. Germline CDR1 and CDR2: LGHNA and YSLEER. Trimming cost V 1 base and J 2 bases, with 8 bases left between them. The CDR3 extends over 14 amino acids. CDR3 protein: CASSQASGNYGYTF. The CDR3 bases are TGCGCCAGCAGCCAAGCTTCGGGGAACTATGGCTACACCTTC.

This clonotype was seen a few times. The rearrangement joins TRBV29-1 to TRBJ1-1; D is possibly TRBD1 (6 bases). V gave up 4 bases and J gave up 1 base, with 10 bases separating them. CDR3 size: 13 residues. Germline lookup yields CDR1 SQVTM and CDR2 ANQGSEA. This CDR3 is CSVVRTANTEAFF. CDR3 bases: TGCAGCGTTGTCCGGACAGCGAACACTGAAGCTTTCTTT.

The chain joins TRBV7-9 to TRBJ2-1; D gene unclear. Germline CDR1 reads SEHNR; CDR2 reads FQNEAQ (reference sequence). CDR3 length: 15 residues. Trimming pared 2 bases from V and 6 bases from J, leaving 14 bases between. The CDR3 region has the DNA TGTGCCAGCAGCTTAACGAACCCTACATTCAATGAGCAGTTCTTC. Translation: CASSLTNPTFNEQFF. Supplemented by reference TRBV7-9 and TRBJ2-1, the full variable domain reads DTGVSQNPRHKITKRGQNVTFRCDPISEHNRLYWYRQTLGQGPEFLTYFQNEAQLEKSRLLSDRFSAERPKGSFSTLEIQRTEQGDSAMYLCASSLTNPTFNEQFFGPGTRLTVL.

This sequence joins TRBV4-1 and TRBJ2-5; 11 positions agree with TRBD2. V shed 4 bases, J shed 5 bases, and the junction held 9 bases outside the gene matches. The germline V gene has CDR1 MGHRA and CDR2 YSYEKL. The CDR3 is 16 residues long. The CDR3 coding sequence is TGCGCCAGCAGCCGGGATAGCGGGGGGGCCCTGGAGACCCAGTACTTC. It translates to CASSRDSGGALETQYF.

The chain links TRBV29-1 to TRBJ1-1; the D gene is possibly TRBD1 (5 bases). V was clipped by 5 bases and J by 5 bases, with 9 bases between them. In germline, CDR1 is SQVTM, CDR2 ANQGSEA. The CDR3 sequence is 11 residues long. The CDR3 sequence is CSVMQGTEAFF. The CDR3 DNA sequence: TGCAGCGTTATGCAGGGAACTGAAGCTTTCTTT.

V is TRBV28 and J is TRBJ2-4; D possibly matches TRBD1 or TRBD2 (5 bases each). The CDR3 sequence is 13 residues long. Germline V gives CDR1 MDHEN, CDR2 SYDVKM. Between the trimmed V and J ends, which lost 2 bases and 13 bases, there was a span of 15 bases. The CDR3 coding sequence is TGTGCCAGCAGTTTACTTAGCCCCGGGGACCAGTACTTC. Its protein product is CASSLLSPGDQYF.

The rearrangement joins TRBV6-5 to TRBJ1-2; no clear D. The CDR3 loop spans 16 amino acids. V gave up 6 bases and J gave up 2 bases, with 19 bases separating them. CDR1 is MNHEY, CDR2 SVGAGI, per germline. The CDR3 sequence: CASSRPVGGGNYGYTF. The CDR3 DNA is TGTGCCAGCAGCCGCCCGGTGGGAGGCGGAAACTATGGCTACACCTTC.

This clonotype turned up a few times. The genes are TRBV9 and TRBJ2-7; D call uncertain. Trimming shortened V by 2 bases and J by 2 bases, and 11 bases separated the two germline ends. The germline V gene has CDR1 SGDLS and CDR2 YYNGEE. This CDR3 has 14 residues. The CDR3 nucleotides read TGTGCCAGCAGCGTCGGTGGGGTAACCTACGAGCAGTACTTC. Translation: CASSVGGVTYEQYF.

This clonotype has just a few counts. This rearrangement joins TRBV20-1 to TRBJ2-1, with TRBD2 matching over 8 bases. Trimming took 0 bases from V and 6 from J; bases not matched to a gene: 7. The CDR3 is 15 amino acids. The germline V gene encodes CDR1 DFQATT and CDR2 SNEGSKA (reference sequence). The CDR3 DNA reads TGCAGTGCTAGAGATCGCCGGGGGGGCCGCAATGAGCAGTTCTTC. Amino acids: CSARDRRGGRNEQFF.